The TCR beta chain described here comes from a study of T cell responses to AZD1222 COVID-19 vaccine. Some clones are missing from TCRdb's copy, which holds only in-frame ones; the method was immunoSEQ multiplex PCR. The sample has about 180,000 clones, 85% to 95% seen once. The sequences come from peripheral blood, collected 28 days after the second dose of the MenACWY control vaccine. The sequence derives from an adult who received the MenACWY meningococcal vaccine as a control.

The CDR3 protein is CASSSGAWGYTF. In nucleotides, the CDR3 is TGTGCCAGCAGCTCGGGGGCGTGGGGCTACACCTTC. The V call is TRBV7-8, the J call TRBJ1-2; TRBD1 is a possible D gene (6 bases). With 4 bases removed from V and 8 bases from J, the gap between germline ends came to 11 bases. Germline V lookup: CDR1 SGHVS, CDR2 FQNEAQ. The CDR3 sequence is 12 residues long.